Below, 29 T cell receptor beta chains from the same sample are listed, as sequenced in a study of blood T cells in healthy people across ages. Primed by a sample-barcoded 5' primer and a J-beta primer mix, a second PCR proceeded for roughly 6 to 12 cycles. TCRdb re-analysed the 5' RACE reads in MiXCR, keeping a single row per CDR3 protein. The sample includes around 990,000 distinct CDR3 sequences, under 40% of them seen just once. Source material: blood. These receptors all stem from a man between 18 and 35 years old in good health.

This clonotype was observed a few times. The chain links TRBV30 to TRBJ1-2, with D hard to call. The CDR3 is 14 residues long. Trimming removed 0 bases at V and 6 bases at J, with 14 bases between. Germline V gene lookup returns CDR1 GTSNPN and CDR2 SVGIG (reference sequence). CDR3 DNA: TGTGCCTGGAGTGTACTTTGGGGAGATGATGGCTACACCTTC. Its protein is CAWSVLWGDDGYTF. Full variable domain (outside the CDR3, taken from reference TRBV30 and TRBJ1-2): SQTIHQWPATLVQPVGSPLSLECTVEGTSNPNLYWYRQAAGRGLQLLFYSVGIGQISSEVPQNLSASRPQDRQFILSSKKLLLSDSGFYLCAWSVLWGDDGYTFGSGTRLTVV.

In its sample, this clonotype was seen a few times. The genes are TRBV5-1 and TRBJ2-5, with D unclear. The last part of the DNA fits TRBJ2-7 better; the J call may be wrong. Germline V lookup: CDR1 SGHRS, CDR2 YFSETQ. The CDR3 runs 14 residues. The CDR3 reads CASSLGSGQYEQYF. Written as DNA, the CDR3 is TGCGCCAGCAGCTTGGGTTCAGGCCAGTACGAGCAGTACTTC.

The chain carries TRBV28 and TRBJ1-2; maybe TRBD1 (5 bases). The CDR3 loop spans 13 amino acids. V was clipped by 3 bases and J by 8 bases, with 13 bases between them. Germline-derived CDR1 and CDR2 are MDHEN and SYDVKM. The CDR3 region has the DNA TGTGCCAGCAGTTTCCCCAGCTGGGGGGGCTACACCTTC. Its translation: CASSFPSWGGYTF.

A few counts support this clonotype. This chain uses TRBV20-1 with TRBJ2-3; 8 nucleotides agree with TRBD1. Trimming at V came to 1 base and at J to 7 bases, leaving 4 bases not matched to a gene. The CDR3 sequence is 13 residues long. Germline lookup yields CDR1 DFQATT and CDR2 SNEGSKA (reference sequence). The CDR3 DNA follows: TGCAGTGCTAGAGCCAGGGGGCCGAATACGCAGTATTTT. Its protein product is CSARARGPNTQYF.

The chain carries TRBV7-8 and TRBJ2-1; 7 bases agree with TRBD2. With V trimmed by 5 bases and J by 10 bases, 11 bases remained unmatched. The germline V gene has CDR1 SGHVS and CDR2 FQNEAQ. The length of the CDR3 is 14 residues. CDR3 DNA: TGTGCCAGCAGCGAGGGACTATCCAAGTACGAGCAGTTCTTC. The encoded protein is CASSEGLSKYEQFF.

Concerning this clonotype itself: This CDR3 is missing its conserved last phenylalanine or tryptophan, likely due to a read error. The chain uses TRBV4-3 and TRBJ1-2; D gene uncertain. The ends were cut back, 5 bases at V and 0 bases at J, with 16 bases in the middle. Germline V gives CDR1 LGHNA, CDR2 YSLEER. The CDR3 runs to 16 residues. The DNA of the CDR3 is TGCGCCAGCAGCGCTAGCAGGCGGCCAGCTAACTATGGCTACACCTCC. It codes for CASSASRRPANYGYTS.

The genes are TRBV20-1 and TRBJ1-6, with TRBD1 as a possible D gene (6 bases). Germline-derived CDR1 and CDR2 are DFQATT and SNEGSKA (reference sequence). Trimming left V 7 bases short and J 5 bases short, with 18 bases between. The CDR3 spans 15 residues. The DNA of the CDR3 is TGCAGTGTTCGCTCGGCCCAGGGGAATAATTCACCCCTCCACTTT. It encodes CSVRSAQGNNSPLHF.

V is TRBV20-1 and J is TRBJ2-3; possibly TRBD1 or TRBD2 for D (5 bases each). V gave up 7 bases and J gave up 0 bases, with 11 bases separating them. The CDR3 spans 13 residues. Germline V gene sequence: CDR1 DFQATT, CDR2 SNEGSKA (reference sequence). This CDR3 is CSGGASSTDTQYF. CDR3 in DNA: TGCAGTGGAGGGGCCTCTAGCACAGATACGCAGTATTTT.

The chain is built from TRBV7-9 and TRBJ1-2; no firm D call. Trimming took off 5 bases at V and 13 bases at J, with 14 bases between the two ends. CDR1 and CDR2 (germline): SEHNR, FQNEAQ (reference sequence). This CDR3 contains 11 residues. DNA of the CDR3: TGTGCCAGCAGCCCACCGGACTTGGCCACCTTC. This codes for CASSPPDLATF.

The V and J genes are TRBV4-2 and TRBJ2-1, with 9 bases aligning to TRBD2. CDR1 and CDR2 from the germline V gene are LGHNA and YNFKEQ. Losses at the gene ends were 1 base for V and 7 bases for J; bases not matched to a gene: 8. This CDR3 has 16 residues. In DNA, the CDR3 is TGTGCCAGCAGCCAAGGGGCTGGCGGGGGGGCAAATGAGCAGTTCTTC. Its translation: CASSQGAGGGANEQFF.

The CDR3 DNA is TGTGCCAGGGGACTAGCAGGAAACAATGAGCAGTTCTTC. As protein: CARGLAGNNEQFF. The chain uses TRBV6-2 or TRBV6-3 and TRBJ2-1, with 9 bases fitting TRBD2. J lost 5 bases, V lost 9 bases, and 5 bases had no gene match. The CDR3 consists of 13 residues. The germline V gene has CDR1 MNHEY and CDR2 SVGEGT.

The V gene is TRBV28, the J gene TRBJ2-1, with 10 bases aligning to TRBD1. CDR3 length equals 15 residues. Per the germline V gene, CDR1 is MDHEN and CDR2 is SYDVKM. V lost 6 bases and J lost 9; bases outside the gene matches: 11. This chain's CDR3 is CASSSQRQGAAEQFF. CDR3 DNA sequence: TGTGCCAGCAGCTCCCAAAGACAGGGGGCGGCTGAGCAGTTCTTC.

This clonotype was recorded many times. CDR3 sequence reads: CASRTFTDTQYF. The CDR3 DNA sequence: TGCGCCAGTCGGACCTTCACAGATACGCAGTATTTT. The rearrangement uses TRBV5-1 and TRBJ2-3; no clear D gene. This CDR3 is built from 12 residues. Germline CDR1 reads SGHRS; CDR2 reads YFSETQ. The ends were cut back, 8 bases at V and 2 bases at J, with 9 bases in the middle.

V and J are TRBV6-2 or TRBV6-3 and TRBJ2-5; maybe TRBD1 (6 bases). The CDR3 contains 15 residues. Germline V gives CDR1 MNHEY, CDR2 SVGEGT. Deletions cut 5 bases from V and 5 bases from J, with 18 bases between. DNA for the CDR3: TGTGCCAGCAGTAACCTCCTCACAGGGCGGGAGACCCAGTACTTC. It specifies CASSNLLTGRETQYF.

The chain links TRBV7-2 to TRBJ2-3, with D perhaps assigned TRBD1 or TRBD2 (5 bases each). The length of the CDR3 is 14 residues. Deletions cut 11 bases from V and 0 bases from J, with 15 bases between. Per the germline V gene, CDR1 is SGHTA and CDR2 is FQGNSA. In DNA form, the CDR3 reads TGTGCCGGCACTCCTGGGGGTAGCACAGATACGCAGTATTTT. Its protein product is CAGTPGGSTDTQYF.

This rearrangement joins TRBV11-2 to TRBJ2-3, with TRBD1 identical over 9 bases. V lost 5 bases, J lost 5 bases, and 8 bases stayed unmatched. The CDR3 loop spans 15 amino acids. CDR1 is SGHAT and CDR2 is FQNNGV in the germline V gene. This CDR3 reads CASSARTGERDTQYF. CDR3 in DNA: TGTGCCAGCAGCGCGAGGACAGGGGAAAGAGATACGCAGTATTTT.

The chain employs TRBV5-5 and TRBJ2-1, with 10 bases that match TRBD2. The trim removed 1 base at V and 4 bases at J, leaving 5 bases unmatched. Germline CDR1 is SGHKS and CDR2 is YYEKEE (reference sequence). This CDR3 comprises 16 residues. The CDR3 region has the DNA TGTGCCAGCAGCTTGCAGTGGACTAGCGGTTACAATGAGCAGTTCTTC. This encodes CASSLQWTSGYNEQFF.

About this clonotype itself: Germline and junction disagree at one end, which may indicate a read error. The chain is built from TRBV9 and TRBJ2-1; a possible D gene is TRBD1 (5 bases). The CDR3 consists of 12 residues. The V gene's germline CDR1 is SGDLS and CDR2 YYNGEE. In DNA form, the CDR3 reads TGTGCCGGCAGCGTCAGGGACAATGAGCAGTTCTTC. Translated: CAGSVRDNEQFF. Looking up the rest from reference TRBV9 and TRBJ2-1 gives the full variable domain: DSGVTQTPKHLITATGQRVTLRCSPRSGDLSVYWYQQSLDQGLQFLIQYYNGEERAKGNILERFSAQQFPDLHSELNLSSLELGDSALYFCAGSVRDNEQFFGPGTRLTVL.

This clonotype was recorded a few times. This chain joins TRBV4-3 and TRBJ1-2; D is unresolved. Between the trimmed V and J ends, which lost 0 bases and 8 bases, there was a span of 10 bases. The V gene's germline CDR1 is LGHNA and CDR2 YSLEER. This CDR3 contains 13 residues. Written as DNA, the CDR3 is TGCGCCAGCAGCCAAGAACCGGGGTTCGGCTACACCTTC. It yields the protein CASSQEPGFGYTF.

V gene TRBV20-1 combines with J gene TRBJ2-2; tentatively, D is TRBD1 (6 bases). Deletions cut 6 bases from V and 6 bases from J, with 11 bases between. The CDR3 length is 12 residues. Germline lookup yields CDR1 DFQATT and CDR2 SNEGSKA (reference sequence). This chain's CDR3 is CSAPDRSGELFF. The CDR3 nucleotides are TGCAGTGCCCCTGACAGGTCCGGGGAGCTGTTTTTT.

On this clonotype itself: One end of the junction is discordant with germline, which a read error may explain. This chain links TRBV12-3 or TRBV12-4 with TRBJ2-7; TRBD2 matches at 7 bases. The CDR3 consists of 12 residues. This CDR3 is CAGSWEGYEQYF. CDR3 coding DNA: TGTGCCGGCAGTTGGGAGGGCTACGAGCAGTACTTC.

In this sample, this clonotype turned up a few times. The rearrangement uses TRBV4-3 and TRBJ1-1; D remains unclear. V lost 0 bases to trimming and J lost 12 bases, with 17 bases between them. Germline loops: CDR1 LGHNA, CDR2 YSLEER. CDR3 length: 14 amino acids. The chain's CDR3 is CASSQDRATFKSFF. CDR3 coding DNA: TGCGCCAGCAGCCAAGACCGAGCGACCTTCAAGTCTTTCTTT.

This chain connects TRBV12-1 to TRBJ1-2; TRBD1, the table's D call, lacks a check against the DNA. TRBV12-1 corresponds to a pseudogene. The CDR3 has 18 residues. CDR3 nucleotide sequence: TGTGCCAGCAGCCCTGGGACAGGGGTCCACATGAAGCTCTATGGCTACACCTTC. Protein sequence: CASSPGTGVHMKLYGYTF.

This clonotype showed up many times. The chain combines TRBV12-3 or TRBV12-4 with TRBJ1-1; 8 nucleotides align to TRBD1. V lost 5 bases, J lost 0 bases, and 11 bases stayed unmatched. The CDR3 contains 17 residues. CDR3: CASSRQTGDGMNTEAFF. The CDR3 DNA follows: TGTGCCAGCAGTCGCCAGACAGGGGATGGGATGAACACTGAAGCTTTCTTT.

This sequence joins TRBV20-1 and TRBJ2-1, with no clear D. Trimming pared 0 bases from V and 8 bases from J, leaving 20 bases between. This CDR3 spans 16 amino acids. Germline CDR1 is DFQATT and CDR2 is SNEGSKA (reference sequence). This CDR3 is CSARDLAALRLDEQFF. The CDR3 coding sequence is TGCAGTGCTAGAGATCTCGCTGCTTTAAGGTTGGATGAGCAGTTCTTC.

Note on this clonotype: Just one base apart from a much larger clone, this may be a read error. The J gene is TRBJ2-4, the V gene TRBV29-1; D perhaps matches TRBD1 (6 bases). CDR1 and CDR2 from the germline V gene are SQVTM and ANQGSEA. V shed 1 base and J shed 13 bases, with 17 bases lying between them. The CDR3 extends over 13 amino acids. CDR3 region: CSVEGLKGDEQYF. The CDR3, as DNA: TGCAGCGTTGAAGGTCTGAAGGGGGATGAGCAGTACTTC.

The chain couples TRBV10-3 to TRBJ2-1; D remains ambiguous. The CDR3 consists of 12 residues. Trimming stripped 0 bases from V and 10 bases from J, with 7 bases between. The germline CDR1 and CDR2 sequences are ENHRY and SYGVKD. The CDR3 coding sequence is TGTGCCATCAGTGAGTCACACTACGAGCAGTTCTTC. It codes for CAISESHYEQFF.

V usage is TRBV29-1 and J usage is TRBJ2-1; TRBD1 agrees at 10 bases. V trimming: 4 bases; J trimming: 10 bases; junction bases outside the gene matches: 13. The germline CDR1 and CDR2 sequences are SQVTM and ANQGSEA. This CDR3 has 15 amino acids. CDR3 amino acids: CSVVISGTGVGEQFF. CDR3 nucleotide sequence: TGCAGCGTTGTCATTTCCGGGACAGGGGTGGGAGAGCAGTTCTTC.

V is TRBV12-3 or TRBV12-4 and J is TRBJ2-3, with TRBD1 identical over 7 bases. This CDR3 region has 13 residues. The J segment lost 14 bases and the V segment lost 0 bases, leaving 8 bases of the junction unmatched. The CDR3 here is CASSLARTGLPYF. CDR3 coding DNA: TGTGCCAGCAGTTTAGCGAGGACAGGTTTACCGTATTTT.